This T cell receptor (beta chain) stems from a study of Graves' ophthalmopathy and Graves' hyperthyroidism. Scientists amplified the TCR beta CDR3 regions from RNA transcripts. HTBI primers were used in a first-round RT-PCR, which preceded a second-round multiplex PCR. MiXCR, applied by TCRdb to the multiplex PCR reads, yields one record per CDR3 protein. In the table there are about 620,000 distinct CDR3 sequences, about a fifth of which are singletons. There are many counts of this clonotype. The CDR3 length is 12 residues. From germline, CDR1 is ENHRY and CDR2 SYGVKD. Unmatched junction bases numbered 7, after V lost 5 bases and J lost 13 bases.

This chain links TRBV10-3 with TRBJ2-5, with 10 nucleotides matching TRBD1. What was sequenced was peripheral blood. This TCR derives from a woman under 30 with stable Graves' hyperthyroidism. Some clones in this sample may be carry-over from other donors' samples. The CDR3 DNA follows: TGTGCCATCAGTCCCGGGACAGGGGTTTGGTACTTC. Its protein product is CAISPGTGVWYF.